In its sample, the clone carrying this T cell receptor beta chain was seen once. Antigen: not known. The protocol was immunoSEQ multiplex PCR, while the TCRdb copy is restricted to in-frame clones and leaves out a portion. The data hold 25,000 to 35,000 clones, with around nine tenths observed a single time. These data originate in a study of graft-versus-host responses after intestinal transplantation. Study as a whole: Recipients were all induced with anti-thymocyte globulin, then given tacrolimus and steroids for around 3 years.

Germline V CDR1 and CDR2: SGHRS, YFSETQ. The CDR3 is made up of 15 amino acids. Trimming removed 3 bases from V and 3 bases from J; junction bases left unmatched: 7. Study outcomes and limitations: GvH clones were found in recipient marrow; some appeared first in ileum or blood. Some patients had graft-donor T cell macrochimerism. In their allografts, the ratios of graft-versus-host to host-versus-graft T cell clones were high.

The source was PBMCs, collected about 430 days after intestinal transplantation. The rearrangement joins TRBV5-1 to TRBJ2-3; TRBD1 aligns across 7 bases. The source is a human patient who received an intestinal transplant, so some T cells may come from the graft donor. In DNA, the CDR3 is TGCGCCAGCAGCTCAAACAGGGGAACAACAGATACGCAGTATTTT. This encodes CASSSNRGTTDTQYF. Full variable domain (missing parts from reference TRBV5-1 and TRBJ2-3): KAGVTQTPRYLIKTRGQQVTLSCSPISGHRSVSWYQQTPGQGLQFLFEYFSETQRNKGNFPGRFSGRQFSNSRSEMNVSTLELGDSALYLCASSSNRGTTDTQYFGPGTRLTVL.